Here is one T cell receptor (beta chain) with its context. This specimen includes other DNA sequences encoding the same CDR3. Trimming shortened V by 5 bases and J by 0 bases, and 8 bases separated the two germline ends. The germline gives CDR1 SEHNR, CDR2 FQNEAQ (reference sequence). The CDR3 spans 14 residues. The data were obtained in a study of shared clonotypes between healthy human individuals. Selected positively for CCR7 and CD45RO-negative, naive CD8 cells excluded terminally differentiated effector memory CD45RA+ cells. Profiling relied on immunoSEQ multiplex PCR, and the TCRdb table lists in-frame clones only, not all of them. The table includes over 2,000,000 clones, 93% detected once.

Specimen: naive CD8+ T cells from PBMCs. The chain recombines TRBV7-9 with TRBJ1-5; perhaps TRBD1 as D (5 bases). This receptor was taken from a young man in good health. Some clones in this sample may be carry-over from other donors' samples. The CDR3 loop reads CASSLGDSNQPQHF. CDR3 nucleotide sequence: TGTGCCAGCAGCCTGGGGGATAGCAATCAGCCCCAGCATTTT.